Listed here is a single T cell receptor beta chain. The antigen remains unidentified. The data were obtained in a study of cytomegalovirus exposure and HLA in healthy donors. V lost 4 bases and J lost 8, with 17 bases in between. Germline values: CDR1 SGHAT, CDR2 FQNNGV. CDR3 length: 15 amino acids. The study's findings and limits: Per published accounts, TCR beta sequences correctly predicted the HLA-A and HLA-B alleles of most subjects. Later analysis placed DRB1 highest and HLA-C lowest in TCR association rates, which differed by HLA locus. TCR beta V segments were, for the most part, productive about 87% or about 30% of the time in an earlier analysis.

Researchers ran the PCR with 60 Vbeta and 13 Jbeta primers. Sequencing used immunoSEQ multiplex PCR; TCRdb keeps in-frame clones, though not all of them. This table has fewer than 150,000 clones, about three quarters appearing once. The sample comprised PBMCs. The TCR originated in a man aged 18-30 years in good health and CMV-seronegative. The chain links TRBV11-2 to TRBJ1-4, with D perhaps TRBD1 (5 bases). In DNA form, the CDR3 reads TGTGCCAGCAGCTCGCCCGGGACTGCTCTCGAAAAACTGTTTTTT. Protein: CASSSPGTALEKLFF. Full variable domain (rest looked up from reference TRBV11-2 and TRBJ1-4): EAGVAQSPRYKIIEKRQSVAFWCNPISGHATLYWYQQILGQGPKLLIQFQNNGVVDDSQLPKDRFSAERLKGVDSTLKIQPAKLEDSAVYLCASSSPGTALEKLFFGSGTQLSVL.